What follows are 6 T cell receptor beta chains derived from one specimen sequenced in a study of cytomegalovirus exposure and HLA in healthy donors. The PCR was carried out with 60 Vbeta primers and 13 Jbeta primers. Assay used: immunoSEQ multiplex PCR; TCRdb lists only in-frame clones, some missing. The data show about 200,000 clones, approximately 82% seen once. The specimen sequenced was PBMCs. The source of these receptors is a young woman in good health and CMV-seronegative.

CDR3 residues: CASSSREAYNEQFF. In nucleotides, the CDR3 is TGTGCCAGCAGCTCCCGGGAGGCTTACAATGAGCAGTTCTTC. The rearrangement joins TRBV7-9 to TRBJ2-1; TRBD2 matches at 7 bases. The CDR3 is 14 amino acids. After removal of 4 bases from V and 4 bases from J, the junction contained 4 bases not matched to a gene. From germline, CDR1 is SEHNR and CDR2 FQNEAQ (reference sequence).

The chain recombines TRBV4-3 with TRBJ1-1; TRBD1 might be the D (6 bases). V gave up 3 bases and J gave up 4 bases, with 12 bases separating them. This CDR3 has 14 residues. CDR1 LGHNA and CDR2 YSLEER come from the germline V gene. CDR3: CASSHHRESTEAFF. As DNA, the CDR3 is TGCGCCAGCAGCCACCACAGGGAAAGCACTGAAGCTTTCTTT.

This chain connects TRBV6-6 to TRBJ2-5; D perhaps matches TRBD1 (6 bases). Germline V gene lookup returns CDR1 MNHNY and CDR2 SVGAGI (reference sequence). CDR3 length: 13 amino acids. The V end lost 7 bases, the J end lost 5 bases, and 14 bases lay between the germline ends. The DNA for the CDR3 is TGTGCCAGCACTGGGACATTAGGCGAGACCCAGTACTTC. Encoded protein: CASTGTLGETQYF.

V gene TRBV29-1 combines with J gene TRBJ1-1; 9 nucleotides line up with TRBD1. The J segment lost 0 bases and the V segment lost 1 base, leaving 9 bases of the junction unmatched. CDR1 and CDR2 from the germline V gene are SQVTM and ANQGSEA. The CDR3 runs to 17 residues. CDR3 protein: CSVEAPRQGDLNTEAFF. CDR3 bases: TGCAGCGTTGAAGCCCCACGACAGGGGGATCTGAACACTGAAGCTTTCTTT.

The rearrangement uses TRBV11-2 and TRBJ2-7; a weak D match, TRBD1 (8 bases). CDR1 and CDR2 (germline): SGHAT, FQNNGV. CDR3 length: 16 amino acids. Trimming removed 5 bases from V and 1 base from J, with 18 bases in between. CDR3 DNA sequence: TGTGCCAGCAGCGACATAACAGGGGGGGGGTCCTACGAGCAGTACTTC. Its protein product is CASSDITGGGSYEQYF.

The rearrangement uses TRBV30 and TRBJ2-5; 7 positions agree with TRBD2. Unmatched junction bases numbered 10, after V lost 4 bases and J lost 2 bases. The CDR3 is 15 residues long. Germline-derived CDR1 and CDR2 are GTSNPN and SVGIG (reference sequence). The CDR3 loop reads CAWNPAGPIQETQYF. The CDR3 DNA reads TGTGCCTGGAATCCAGCGGGACCCATACAAGAGACCCAGTACTTC. Full variable domain (remainder filled in from reference TRBV30 and TRBJ2-5): SQTIHQWPATLVQPVGSPLSLECTVEGTSNPNLYWYRQAAGRGLQLLFYSVGIGQISSEVPQNLSASRPQDRQFILSSKKLLLSDSGFYLCAWNPAGPIQETQYFGPGTRLLVL.